The T cell receptor (beta chain) described here comes from a study of T cell changes during pregnancy in multiple sclerosis. Unmatched junction bases numbered 3, after V lost 6 bases and J lost 2 bases. Germline V gene sequence: CDR1 LNHDA, CDR2 SQIVND (reference sequence). The CDR3 has 13 amino acids. Method: immunoSEQ multiplex PCR; TCRdb's copy keeps in-frame clones and lacks some. The table includes some 56,000 clones, approximately 90% detected once. The sequence was obtained from a female donor in good health, enrolled as a control in a pregnancy study. Here the sequenced sample was peripheral blood, taken in the third trimester of pregnancy. The J gene is TRBJ2-5, the V gene TRBV19, with TRBD1 identical over 7 bases. This CDR3 is CASRGTDQETQYF. The CDR3 nucleotides read TGTGCCAGTAGGGGGACAGATCAAGAGACCCAGTACTTC.